A single sample is the source of the 18 T cell receptor beta chains below, sequenced in a study of early T cells in non-severe SARS-CoV-2 infection (TCRdb year 2021). The library was produced with 5' RACE. The listed sequencing device is NextSeq 500. TCRdb reran the public reads through fastp at Q25 and MiXCR, keeping productive beta chains. Rows are combined by CDR3 protein, so each entry shows the most common genes and DNA. This sample lists 60,000 to 90,000 distinct CDR3 sequences; about 17% were detected once. The ten largest account for approximately 2.9% of the sample. The sequencing sample was made of whole blood. The receptors stem from an adult who was a healthcare worker with PCR-confirmed SARS-CoV-2 infection or an uninfected control (not recorded which).

The gene calls are TRBV4-1 and TRBJ1-1; 11 bases fit TRBD1. Trimming removed 0 bases from V and 8 bases from J; junction bases left unmatched: 11. CDR3 length: 17 amino acids. Germline lookup yields CDR1 MGHRA and CDR2 YSYEKL. The CDR3 loop reads CASSQDRTGGARSEAFF. CDR3 DNA: TGCGCCAGCAGCCAAGACCGGACAGGGGGCGCTCGGTCCGAAGCTTTCTTT.

Comment on this clonotype: This may arise from a read error, as a much more abundant clone is one base away. The V gene is TRBV12-2, the J gene TRBJ1-1. TRBV12-2 is noted as a pseudogene. CDR3 size: 15 residues. The CDR3 nucleotides are TGTGCAAGTCGCTTAGCGGACCTTGGGGACAATGAAGCTTTCTTT. It is translated as CASRLADLGDNEAFF.

The chain couples TRBV13 to TRBJ2-5, with 9 bases matching TRBD2. Germline CDR1 PRHDT, CDR2 FYEKMQ (reference sequence). J was trimmed by 2 bases and V by 3 bases; bases with no gene match: 7. CDR3 length: 16 residues. The chain's CDR3 is CASSFISGRGQETQYF. Here the CDR3 DNA reads TGTGCCAGCAGCTTCATTAGCGGGAGAGGGCAAGAGACCCAGTACTTC.

This chain uses TRBV29-1 with TRBJ2-1; TRBD2 might be the D (6 bases). The CDR3 loop spans 11 amino acids. The V end lost 6 bases, the J end lost 15 bases, and 18 bases lay between the germline ends. Looked up from germline, CDR1 is SQVTM and CDR2 is ANQGSEA. The CDR3 spells CSVSLATFPFF. The CDR3 coding sequence is TGCAGCGTGAGTCTAGCGACTTTCCCGTTCTTC.

This clonotype appeared a few times. This chain links TRBV11-2 with TRBJ2-7; 7 bases map to TRBD2. CDR1 SGHAT and CDR2 FQNNGV come from the germline V gene. The CDR3 is made up of 15 amino acids. Losses at the gene ends were 1 base for V and 2 bases for J; bases not matched to a gene: 5. CDR3 nucleotides: TGTGCCAGCAGCTTAGGGGAGGGCCTACCCTACGAGCAGTACTTC. This codes for CASSLGEGLPYEQYF. Complete variable domain (other parts from reference TRBV11-2 and TRBJ2-7): EAGVAQSPRYKIIEKRQSVAFWCNPISGHATLYWYQQILGQGPKLLIQFQNNGVVDDSQLPKDRFSAERLKGVDSTLKIQPAKLEDSAVYLCASSLGEGLPYEQYFGPGTRLTVT.

This clonotype showed up many times. This chain uses TRBV30 with TRBJ2-5; no clear D gene. This CDR3 contains 13 residues. From germline, CDR1 is GTSNPN and CDR2 SVGIG (reference sequence). V lost 3 bases, J lost 1 base, and 9 bases lay in between. In DNA, the CDR3 is TGTGCCTGGAGCAAGGGTTTCCAAGAGACCCAGTACTTC. It codes for CAWSKGFQETQYF.

Many counts were recorded for this clonotype. The chain employs TRBV20-1 and TRBJ2-7; TRBD1 is a possible D gene (6 bases). CDR3 size: 15 residues. Trimming took 0 bases from V and 6 from J, leaving 18 bases between them. Germline V gene data show CDR1 as DFQATT and CDR2 as SNEGSKA (reference sequence). CDR3 DNA sequence: TGCAGTGCTAGAGATGGACAGTCCATCGGGGTCGAGCAGTACTTC. Translating it yields CSARDGQSIGVEQYF.

This clonotype was detected only a few times. This chain uses TRBV12-3 or TRBV12-4 with TRBJ1-6; no reliable D call. V lost 6 bases, J lost 9 bases, and 15 bases lay in between. This CDR3 comprises 14 residues. The CDR3 DNA is TGTGCCAGCAGCACAGACCGAGGCGGTTCACCCCTCCACTTT. It specifies CASSTDRGGSPLHF.

This clonotype came up once. The genes are TRBV5-5 and TRBJ1-4; D gene unclear. Germline V gene data show CDR1 as SGHKS and CDR2 as YYEKEE (reference sequence). This CDR3 has 13 amino acids. Trimming left V 0 bases short and J 7 bases short, with 7 bases between. The CDR3 nucleotides read TGTGCCAGCAGCTTGGGCGAAATTGAAAAACTGTTTTTT. Its translation is CASSLGEIEKLFF.

This clonotype was detected a few times. The rearrangement joins TRBV4-2 to TRBJ2-1, with D perhaps assigned TRBD1 or TRBD2 (7 bases each). The CDR3 is made up of 16 amino acids. V was trimmed by 6 bases and J by 5 bases, leaving 20 bases between them. Germline V gene data show CDR1 as LGHNA and CDR2 as YNFKEQ. CDR3: CASSLRGGGQHNEQFF. DNA for the CDR3: TGTGCCAGCAGTCTAAGAGGGGGGGGACAGCACAATGAGCAGTTCTTC.

The chain has TRBV10-3 and TRBJ1-1, with D tentatively TRBD1 (5 bases). Deletions cut 4 bases from V and 4 bases from J, with 10 bases between. The CDR3 consists of 13 residues. Germline CDR1 ENHRY, CDR2 SYGVKD. The CDR3 DNA sequence: TGTGCCATCAGTGGGGGGAAGGGCACTGAAGCTTTCTTT. This sequence encodes CAISGGKGTEAFF.

This clonotype was seen only a few times. The V and J genes are TRBV11-2 and TRBJ1-1; D unclear. The CDR3 runs to 15 residues. V lost 1 base and J 0 bases, leaving 9 bases between the germline ends. Germline CDR1 reads SGHAT; CDR2 reads FQNNGV. The CDR3 loop is CASSLGGSLNTEAFF. The CDR3 nucleotides are TGTGCCAGCAGCTTAGGAGGCAGCTTGAACACTGAAGCTTTCTTT. Filled out from reference TRBV11-2 and TRBJ1-1, the complete variable domain reads EAGVAQSPRYKIIEKRQSVAFWCNPISGHATLYWYQQILGQGPKLLIQFQNNGVVDDSQLPKDRFSAERLKGVDSTLKIQPAKLEDSAVYLCASSLGGSLNTEAFFGQGTRLTVV.

V usage is TRBV27 and J usage is TRBJ2-3, with no clear D. Trimming took 4 bases from V and 0 from J, leaving 5 bases between them. Germline CDR1 MNHEY, CDR2 SMNVEV (reference sequence). This CDR3 spans 13 amino acids. CDR3 sequence reads: CASSSTSTDTQYF. CDR3 bases: TGTGCCAGCAGTTCGACTAGCACAGATACGCAGTATTTT.

V usage is TRBV7-6 and J usage is TRBJ2-7, with 9 bases aligning to TRBD1. CDR1 and CDR2 (germline): SGHVS, FNYEAQ. V shed 5 bases, J shed 0 bases, and the junction held 2 bases outside the gene matches. This CDR3 has 14 residues. CDR3 amino acids: CASSKGQGSYEQYF. In nucleotides, the CDR3 is TGTGCCAGCAGCAAGGGACAGGGCTCCTACGAGCAGTACTTC.

The chain recombines TRBV24-1 with TRBJ2-2, with unresolved D. V gave up 5 bases and J gave up 4 bases, with 1 base separating them. Germline V CDR1 and CDR2: KGHDR, SFDVKD. The CDR3 contains 11 residues. The CDR3 loop is CATSATGELFF. In DNA form, the CDR3 reads TGTGCCACCAGTGCCACCGGGGAGCTGTTTTTT.

The chain uses TRBV6-5 and TRBJ1-1; D call uncertain. The ends were cut back, 2 bases at V and 1 base at J, with 8 bases in the middle. The CDR3 is 14 residues long. CDR1 MNHEY and CDR2 SVGAGI come from the germline V gene. CDR3 region: CASSYDTRNTEAFF. CDR3 in DNA: TGTGCCAGCAGTTACGACACCCGGAACACTGAAGCTTTCTTT.

The rearrangement links TRBV27 to TRBJ2-7, with TRBD1 matching over 9 bases. The CDR3 has 15 amino acids. Germline assignment: CDR1 MNHEY and CDR2 SMNVEV (reference sequence). V dropped 3 bases and J dropped 5; count of bases not matched to a gene: 8. For the CDR3, the DNA is TGTGCCAGCAGTTTCCATGGGACAGGGACCAACGAGCAGTACTTC. Amino acids: CASSFHGTGTNEQYF.

This clonotype was seen ten or more times. This chain uses TRBV6-5 with TRBJ1-5, with 9 bases lining up with TRBD1. The V gene's germline CDR1 is MNHEY and CDR2 SVGAGI. The J segment lost 5 bases and the V segment lost 4 bases, leaving 3 bases of the junction unmatched. CDR3 length equals 14 residues. The CDR3 region is CASSSGQGHQPQHF. CDR3 DNA sequence: TGTGCCAGCAGTTCGGGACAGGGTCATCAGCCCCAGCATTTT.